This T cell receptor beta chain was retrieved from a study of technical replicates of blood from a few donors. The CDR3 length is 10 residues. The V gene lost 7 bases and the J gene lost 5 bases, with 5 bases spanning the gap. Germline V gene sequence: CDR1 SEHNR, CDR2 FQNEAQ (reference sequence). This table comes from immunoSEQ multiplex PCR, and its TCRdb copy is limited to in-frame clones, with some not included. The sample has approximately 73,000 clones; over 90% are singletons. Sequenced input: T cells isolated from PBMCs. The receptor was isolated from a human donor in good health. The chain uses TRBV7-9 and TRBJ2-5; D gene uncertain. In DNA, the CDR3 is TGTGCCAGCAATCGGGAGACCCAGTACTTC. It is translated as CASNRETQYF.